One sample yielded the 29 T cell receptor beta chains listed below, sequenced in a study of cytomegalovirus exposure and HLA in healthy donors. The PCR employed 60 Vbeta primers together with 13 Jbeta primers. Profiling relied on immunoSEQ multiplex PCR, and the TCRdb table lists in-frame clones only, not all of them. Of roughly 140,000 clones listed, less than 85% are singletons. Sequencing was carried out using PBMCs. The receptor source for this set is a man between 45 and 60 years old in good health and CMV-seropositive.

Comments on this clone: Within the sample, other DNA sequences also encode this same CDR3. This rearrangement joins TRBV6-6 to TRBJ2-7; no firm D call. Germline V lookup: CDR1 MNHNY, CDR2 SVGAGI (reference sequence). The V and J ends lost 2 bases and 1 base respectively, with 9 bases between them. The CDR3 extends over 14 amino acids. The CDR3: CASSYGGGSYEQYF. CDR3 sequence (DNA): TGTGCCAGCAGTTACGGTGGCGGATCCTACGAGCAGTACTTC.

This clone was seen more than once but under ten times. A read error may produce the germline difference seen at one junction end. V and J are TRBV6-4 and TRBJ2-3; D unresolved. Germline values: CDR1 MRHNA, CDR2 SNTAGT. This CDR3 has 13 amino acids. The CDR3 sequence: CASSEGDTNTQYF. The CDR3 DNA reads TGTGCCAGCAGTGAAGGCGACACAAATACGCAGTATTTT.

The chain has TRBV6-5 and TRBJ1-4; D not certain. The V gene's germline CDR1 is MNHEY and CDR2 SVGAGI. V was pared by 2 bases and J by 0 bases, with 10 bases between. This CDR3 comprises 16 residues. CDR3 loop: CASSYPDGATNEKLFF. The CDR3 region has the DNA TGTGCCAGCAGTTACCCGGACGGGGCAACTAATGAAAAACTGTTTTTT.

This clone turned up a few times. This chain joins TRBV11-2 and TRBJ2-2, with no clear D. This CDR3 region has 15 residues. V was clipped by 0 bases and J by 4 bases, with 9 bases between them. Germline CDR1 reads SGHAT; CDR2 reads FQNNGV. CDR3 residues: CASSLEGRSTGELFF. Written as DNA, the CDR3 is TGTGCCAGCAGCTTAGAGGGCAGGTCCACCGGGGAGCTGTTTTTT. Full variable domain (outside the CDR3, taken from reference TRBV11-2 and TRBJ2-2): EAGVAQSPRYKIIEKRQSVAFWCNPISGHATLYWYQQILGQGPKLLIQFQNNGVVDDSQLPKDRFSAERLKGVDSTLKIQPAKLEDSAVYLCASSLEGRSTGELFFGEGSRLTVL.

V gene TRBV27 combines with J gene TRBJ2-7, with D possibly TRBD1 on 6 matching bases. The germline CDR1 and CDR2 sequences are MNHEY and SMNVEV (reference sequence). The CDR3 has 14 amino acids. The V gene lost 7 bases and the J gene lost 0 bases, with 13 bases spanning the gap. The CDR3 is CASKTGSLSYEQYF. The CDR3 DNA reads as TGTGCCAGCAAGACAGGTTCTCTCTCCTACGAGCAGTACTTC.

The chain joins TRBV23-1 to TRBJ2-1; tentative D call: TRBD2 (6 bases). Being an ORF, TRBV23-1 has a function that is uncertain. The CDR3 runs to 18 residues. V was shortened by 1 base and J by 5 bases, with 21 bases between the two germline ends. CDR3 nucleotide sequence: TGCGCCAGCAGTCAATTCCCGCCTTCGGGAGTGCTGAACAATGAGCAGTTCTTC. Its protein is CASSQFPPSGVLNNEQFF.

This chain joins TRBV5-1 and TRBJ2-7; 9 bases align to TRBD1. Per germline, CDR1 SGHRS and CDR2 YFSETQ. Germline trimming cut 4 bases from V and 5 bases from J; bases unmatched to any gene: 7. CDR3 length equals 14 residues. The DNA for the CDR3 is TGCGCCAGCAGCCTAGGACAGGGGACCAACGAGCAGTACTTC. It specifies CASSLGQGTNEQYF.

The chain carries TRBV4-1 and TRBJ2-1; 9 bases agree with TRBD2. From germline, CDR1 is MGHRA and CDR2 YSYEKL. CDR3 size: 17 residues. Trimming at V came to 4 bases and at J to 3 bases, leaving 10 bases not matched to a gene. CDR3 nucleotide sequence: TGCGCCAGCAGCCCCACCCGTATAGCGGGAGTCTACAATGAGCAGTTCTTC. Translation: CASSPTRIAGVYNEQFF.

The rearrangement links TRBV29-1 to TRBJ2-5, with 10 bases identical to TRBD1. Germline CDR1 is SQVTM and CDR2 is ANQGSEA. CDR3 length: 14 amino acids. With 6 bases clipped from V and 7 bases from J, the junction kept 11 bases outside the gene matches. CDR3 DNA: TGCAGCGTCAAACGGGACAGGGGTCCTTTGACCCAGTACTTC. Translated, it gives CSVKRDRGPLTQYF.

This clone is a singleton in its sample. CDR3 loop: CASSLFATNTGELFF. The DNA of the CDR3 is TGTGCCAGCAGCTTATTTGCTACGAACACCGGGGAGCTGTTTTTT. This chain connects TRBV7-9 to TRBJ2-2; D gene uncertain. V was shortened by 2 bases and J by 0 bases, with 7 bases between the two germline ends. The CDR3 is made up of 15 amino acids. Germline V gene data show CDR1 as SEHNR and CDR2 as FQNEAQ (reference sequence).

This chain joins TRBV28 and TRBJ2-3, with 9 positions matching TRBD1. This CDR3 contains 15 residues. V dropped 6 bases and J dropped 4; count of bases not matched to a gene: 8. CDR1 is MDHEN and CDR2 is SYDVKM in the germline V gene. This CDR3 reads CASSPGTGRADTQYF. The CDR3 DNA follows: TGTGCCAGCAGCCCCGGGACAGGGAGGGCAGATACGCAGTATTTT.

The V call is TRBV4-2, the J call TRBJ2-7, with 13 bases identical to TRBD2. CDR1 and CDR2 from the germline V gene are LGHNA and YNFKEQ. Trimming took 4 bases from V and 4 from J; bases not matched to a gene: 13. This CDR3 contains 18 residues. In DNA, the CDR3 is TGTGCCAGCAGCCGCGATACCGGGACTAGCGGGGCGGATTACGAGCAGTACTTC. This gives the protein CASSRDTGTSGADYEQYF.

This clone was counted a single time. The chain has TRBV7-9 and TRBJ2-3; 8 bases agree with TRBD2. V lost 0 bases to trimming and J lost 5 bases; unmatched junction nucleotides: 7. The germline CDR1 and CDR2 sequences are SEHNR and FQNEAQ (reference sequence). The CDR3 consists of 16 residues. CDR3 sequence reads: CASSLAVAGSGDTQYF. CDR3 nucleotides: TGTGCCAGCAGCTTAGCGGTAGCGGGATCGGGAGATACGCAGTATTTT. Based on the CDR3 plus reference TRBV7-9 and TRBJ2-3, the full variable domain is DTGVSQNPRHKITKRGQNVTFRCDPISEHNRLYWYRQTLGQGPEFLTYFQNEAQLEKSRLLSDRFSAERPKGSFSTLEIQRTEQGDSAMYLCASSLAVAGSGDTQYFGPGTRLTVL.

This clone was detected only once. The chain has TRBV5-1 and TRBJ1-3; weak D call: TRBD1 (5 bases). There are 14 residues in the CDR3. The V end lost 5 bases, the J end lost 2 bases, and 11 bases lay between the germline ends. Germline V gene lookup returns CDR1 SGHRS and CDR2 YFSETQ. Here the CDR3 DNA reads TGCGCCAGCAGGCCCGACAGCGCTGGAAACACCATATATTTT. Residues: CASRPDSAGNTIYF.

The CDR3, as DNA: TGTGCCAGCAGCTTAGATTCGGACAGTACCTACGAGCAGTACTTC. Amino acid sequence: CASSLDSDSTYEQYF. J is TRBJ2-7 and V is TRBV11-3, with D possibly TRBD1 on 6 matching bases. In germline, CDR1 is SGHNT, CDR2 YENEEA. Deletions cut 0 bases from V and 2 bases from J, with 11 bases between. The CDR3 is 15 amino acids.

This clone was counted between two and nine times. V and J are TRBV7-9 and TRBJ2-7, with 9 bases matching TRBD2. Unmatched junction bases numbered 4, after V lost 0 bases and J lost 1 base. This CDR3 region has 16 residues. Germline V gene data show CDR1 as SEHNR and CDR2 as FQNEAQ (reference sequence). This CDR3 is CASSLAAGGPSYEQYF. The CDR3 coding sequence is TGTGCCAGCAGCTTAGCGGCGGGAGGGCCGTCCTACGAGCAGTACTTC.

The chain links TRBV5-6 to TRBJ2-3; 11 nucleotides match TRBD2. Germline V lookup: CDR1 SGHDT, CDR2 YYEEEE. The CDR3 sequence is 15 residues long. The V and J ends lost 3 bases and 6 bases, in that order; junction bases with no gene match: 6. CDR3 bases: TGTGCCAGCAGCTCTTTAGCGGGAGGGGTTGATACGCAGTATTTT. It yields the protein CASSSLAGGVDTQYF. Filled out from reference TRBV5-6 and TRBJ2-3, the complete variable domain reads DAGVTQSPTHLIKTRGQQVTLRCSPKSGHDTVSWYQQALGQGPQFIFQYYEEEERQRGNFPDRFSGHQFPNYSSELNVNALLLGDSALYLCASSSLAGGVDTQYFGPGTRLTVL.

The chain carries TRBV7-9 and TRBJ2-2; D not resolved. The CDR3 runs to 12 residues. Germline V CDR1 and CDR2: SEHNR, FQNEAQ (reference sequence). CDR3 coding DNA: TGTTCCATGTTAGCTCCCACCGGGGAGCTGTTTTTT. It codes for CSMLAPTGELFF. The full variable domain, rest sourced from reference TRBV7-9 and TRBJ2-2, is DTGVSQNPRHKITKRGQNVTFRCDPISEHNRLYWYRQTLGQGPEFLTYFQNEAQLEKSRLLSDRFSAERPKGSFSTLEIQRTEQGDSAMYLCSMLAPTGELFFGEGSRLTVL.

This rearrangement joins TRBV11-2 to TRBJ2-1; D is ambiguous. Germline values: CDR1 SGHAT, CDR2 FQNNGV. V shed 0 bases and J shed 7 bases, with 10 bases lying between them. This CDR3 is 14 amino acids long. In DNA, the CDR3 is TGTGCCAGCAGCTTAGAACAGCACCTGAATGAGCAGTTCTTC. It specifies CASSLEQHLNEQFF.

This sequence joins TRBV4-2 and TRBJ2-3; unclear D gene. The CDR3 totals 14 residues. Germline V gene sequence: CDR1 LGHNA, CDR2 YNFKEQ. Trimming shortened V by 4 bases and J by 9 bases, and 17 bases separated the two germline ends. The CDR3 here is CASSPESGVGTQYF. CDR3 nucleotides: TGTGCCAGCAGCCCCGAGTCCGGAGTCGGGACGCAGTATTTT.

The rearrangement links TRBV4-1 to TRBJ2-3, with TRBD2 identical over 10 bases. This CDR3 has 17 residues. J was trimmed by 4 bases and V by 0 bases; bases with no gene match: 7. The germline V gene encodes CDR1 MGHRA and CDR2 YSYEKL. CDR3 DNA sequence: TGCGCCAGCAGCCAAGACACAGCGGGAGGGCGGCCAGATACGCAGTATTTT. Amino acids: CASSQDTAGGRPDTQYF.

This rearrangement joins TRBV6-1 to TRBJ1-2; D remains ambiguous. V was shortened by 2 bases and J by 2 bases, with 6 bases between the two germline ends. The germline CDR1 and CDR2 sequences are MNHNS and SASEGT. CDR3 length equals 13 residues. CDR3 sequence reads: CASSESGNYGYTF. The DNA for the CDR3 is TGTGCCAGCAGTGAATCGGGGAACTATGGCTACACCTTC.

V gene TRBV12-5 combines with J gene TRBJ2-1; 10 nucleotides agree with TRBD2. The CDR3 extends over 18 amino acids. Germline CDR1 reads LGHNT; CDR2 reads FRNRAP. Unmatched junction bases numbered 13, after V lost 0 bases and J lost 8 bases. CDR3 loop: CASGLVLGQREGRDEQFF. The DNA for the CDR3 is TGTGCTAGTGGTTTGGTATTAGGCCAGCGGGAGGGCCGCGATGAGCAGTTCTTC.

The chain uses TRBV21-1 and TRBJ1-4. TRBV21-1 corresponds to a pseudogene. The CDR3 length is 16 residues. The CDR3 nucleotides read TGTGCCAGCAGCACTCAAAGATCGGGTGGTAATGAAAAACTGTTTTTT. This translates into CASSTQRSGGNEKLFF.

The chain links TRBV30 to TRBJ1-5; 7 bases line up with TRBD1. V dropped 3 bases and J dropped 0; count of bases not matched to a gene: 11. The germline V gene has CDR1 GTSNPN and CDR2 SVGIG (reference sequence). The CDR3 length is 17 residues. CDR3 loop: CAWSATTGSYSNQPQHF. CDR3 in DNA: TGTGCCTGGAGCGCCACGACAGGGAGCTATAGCAATCAGCCCCAGCATTTT.

The CDR3 loop is CASRTGTSASYEQYF. CDR3 sequence (DNA): TGTGCCAGCAGAACCGGGACTAGCGCCTCCTACGAGCAGTACTTC. The rearrangement links TRBV6-6 to TRBJ2-7; 10 bases match TRBD2. The CDR3 has 15 amino acids. V dropped 6 bases and J dropped 0; count of bases not matched to a gene: 5. Germline V gene lookup returns CDR1 MNHNY and CDR2 SVGAGI (reference sequence).

CDR3 region: CAISELGHRAGNIQYF. Written as DNA, the CDR3 is TGTGCCATCAGTGAGTTAGGACACAGGGCGGGAAACATTCAGTACTTC. J is TRBJ2-4 and V is TRBV10-3, with D maybe TRBD1 (6 bases). CDR3 length equals 16 residues. In germline, CDR1 is ENHRY, CDR2 SYGVKD. Trimming took off 1 base at V and 6 bases at J, with 16 bases between the two ends.

In this sample, this clone turned up once. The chain uses TRBV4-2 and TRBJ2-3; D gene uncertain. Germline-derived CDR1 and CDR2 are LGHNA and YNFKEQ. The ends were cut back, 1 base at V and 0 bases at J, with 2 bases in the middle. CDR3 length: 13 residues. In DNA form, the CDR3 reads TGTGCCAGCAGCCAAGCAAGCACAGATACGCAGTATTTT. This codes for CASSQASTDTQYF.

The chain couples TRBV28 to TRBJ2-1, with 9 bases that match TRBD1. The CDR3 consists of 17 residues. V dropped 5 bases and J dropped 5; count of bases not matched to a gene: 13. Germline CDR1 MDHEN, CDR2 SYDVKM. CDR3 loop: CASSPRGTGIINNEQFF. Written as DNA, the CDR3 is TGTGCCAGCAGTCCAAGGGGGACAGGGATTATTAACAATGAGCAGTTCTTC.